Here is one TCR beta chain with its context. The target antigen is unknown. The CDR3 is made up of 13 amino acids. J was trimmed by 8 bases and V by 4 bases; bases with no gene match: 8. Per germline, CDR1 SGHKS and CDR2 YYEKEE (reference sequence). The data were taken from a study of Tregs in tolerant kidney transplant recipients. About the research overall: Mixed chimerism was transient after nonmyeloablative marrow transplants from related graft donors.

Study-level points and caveats: Findings come from small patient numbers and require larger validation. This study did not directly address biological reproducibility.

Produced via immunoSEQ multiplex PCR; TCRdb's table is partial and in-frame only. The sample lists about 69,000 clones; roughly nine tenths were seen once. Unstimulated Tregs (CD4+CD25+CD127-) and CD4+CD25- non-Tregs were sorted from PBMCs. This rearrangement joins TRBV5-5 to TRBJ1-2, with 7 bases fitting TRBD1. This sequence originates from a human donor who received a combined kidney and bone marrow transplant. Sample: CD4+ T cells from blood, taken before the transplant. CDR3 in DNA: TGTGCCAGCAGCCCTAGACAGGGCAGGGGCTACACCTTC. It specifies CASSPRQGRGYTF.